The 31 T cell receptor beta chains reported below all come from one sample, sequenced in a study of beta chain features in type 1 diabetes. Isolated RNA was reverse transcribed in full, so expressed TCRB transcripts were sequenced. Assay: immunoSEQ multiplex PCR; the TCRdb copy retains only in-frame clones and omits some. The repertoire holds about 160,000 clones, with approximately 9% as singletons. Antigens of these TCRs are unknown. Overall study findings and caveats: Significant though moderate, a shortening of TCRB CDR3s appeared in all four CD4+ subsets of Type 1 diabetes patients.

The sample was central memory CD4+ T cells from blood. The receptors stem from a woman between 18 and 30 years old with type 1 diabetes.

The rearrangement joins TRBV5-1 to TRBJ2-7, with D possibly TRBD1 on 6 matching bases. The V and J ends lost 0 bases and 3 bases respectively, with 22 bases between them. Germline loops: CDR1 SGHRS, CDR2 YFSETQ. This CDR3 comprises 18 residues. This CDR3 is CASSLVALLGTTNYEQYF. DNA for the CDR3: TGCGCCAGCAGCTTGGTAGCGCTGCTGGGGACAACAAACTACGAGCAGTACTTC.

In regard to this clone: Other DNA sequences from this sample encode an identical CDR3 as well. V usage is TRBV25-1 and J usage is TRBJ1-2; D call uncertain. The CDR3 length is 12 residues. Trimming took off 2 bases at V and 7 bases at J, with 8 bases between the two ends. CDR1 is MGHDK and CDR2 is SYGVNS in the germline V gene. CDR3 residues: CASSEPAGGYTF. CDR3 DNA sequence: TGTGCCAGCAGTGAACCGGCAGGTGGCTACACCTTC.

The chain joins TRBV29-1 to TRBJ1-2; D perhaps matches TRBD1 (5 bases). This CDR3 comprises 13 residues. Trimming took 2 bases from V and 4 from J, leaving 11 bases between them. Germline CDR1 SQVTM, CDR2 ANQGSEA. CDR3 loop: CSVERQGGYGYTF. For the CDR3, the DNA is TGCAGCGTTGAAAGGCAGGGAGGCTATGGCTACACCTTC.

This clone was observed a few times. V gene TRBV7-9 combines with J gene TRBJ1-1, with 7 bases that match TRBD1. CDR1 and CDR2 from the germline V gene are SEHNR and FQNEAQ (reference sequence). V dropped 1 base and J dropped 5; count of bases not matched to a gene: 4. The CDR3 runs 14 residues. CDR3 sequence (DNA): TGTGCCAGCAGCTTAGGGGGGACAGATACTGAAGCTTTCTTT. Translating it yields CASSLGGTDTEAFF.

The J gene is TRBJ2-4, the V gene TRBV4-3, with D unresolved. V gave up 0 bases and J gave up 5 bases, with 8 bases separating them. Germline V CDR1 and CDR2: LGHNA, YSLEER. This CDR3 is built from 14 residues. This CDR3 reads CASSQDTAENIQYF. The CDR3 DNA reads TGCGCCAGCAGCCAAGATACCGCGGAAAACATTCAGTACTTC.

V is TRBV5-4 and J is TRBJ2-1, with 10 bases aligning to TRBD2. Germline V gene sequence: CDR1 SGHNT, CDR2 YYREEE (reference sequence). CDR3 length: 15 residues. Losses at the gene ends were 0 bases for V and 8 bases for J; bases not matched to a gene: 5. CDR3 region: CASSLVAGGTDEQFF. CDR3 nucleotide sequence: TGTGCCAGCAGCTTGGTAGCGGGAGGAACGGATGAGCAGTTCTTC.

This clone has only a few counts. The gene calls are TRBV7-8 and TRBJ2-7, with TRBD1 identical over 7 bases. The V gene end was trimmed by 5 bases and the J gene end by 3 bases; junction bases not matched to a gene: 7. Per germline, CDR1 SGHVS and CDR2 FQNEAQ. The CDR3 is made up of 14 amino acids. CDR3 loop: CASSPTGQFYEQYF. CDR3 coding DNA: TGTGCCAGCAGCCCGACAGGGCAGTTCTACGAGCAGTACTTC.

V and J are TRBV5-1 and TRBJ2-5; D unclear. Germline loops: CDR1 SGHRS, CDR2 YFSETQ. V was shortened by 4 bases and J by 2 bases, with 15 bases between the two germline ends. There are 15 residues in the CDR3. The CDR3 DNA sequence: TGCGCCAGCAGCCCCACACGAGTGGAGCAAGAGACCCAGTACTTC. Residues: CASSPTRVEQETQYF.

The sample holds a few counts of this clone. The chain uses TRBV7-8 and TRBJ2-5, with D perhaps TRBD2 (5 bases). The V end lost 4 bases, the J end lost 5 bases, and 11 bases lay between the germline ends. Germline assignment: CDR1 SGHVS and CDR2 FQNEAQ. This CDR3 region has 13 residues. CDR3 coding DNA: TGTGCCAGCAGCTCCCGGGGATTGGAGACCCAGTACTTC. It translates to CASSSRGLETQYF.

This clone has more than one count but fewer than ten. The V call is TRBV7-9, the J call TRBJ1-3; D call uncertain. The CDR3 has 15 residues. V lost 1 base, J lost 7 bases, and 14 bases lay in between. Germline values: CDR1 SEHNR, CDR2 FQNEAQ (reference sequence). The CDR3 reads CASSLGHFGGNTIYF. CDR3 bases: TGTGCCAGCAGCTTAGGACACTTTGGAGGCAACACCATATATTTT. Looking up the rest from reference TRBV7-9 and TRBJ1-3 gives the full variable domain: DTGVSQNPRHKITKRGQNVTFRCDPISEHNRLYWYRQTLGQGPEFLTYFQNEAQLEKSRLLSDRFSAERPKGSFSTLEIQRTEQGDSAMYLCASSLGHFGGNTIYFGEGSWLTVV.

Only a few counts were recorded for this clone. The chain couples TRBV2 to TRBJ1-1; D possibly corresponds to TRBD1 (5 bases). This CDR3 spans 12 amino acids. Trimming shortened V by 7 bases and J by 4 bases, and 10 bases separated the two germline ends. Germline V gene lookup returns CDR1 SNHLY and CDR2 FYNNEI. CDR3 sequence (DNA): TGTGCCAGCATCGGGGGAGGCACTGAAGCTTTCTTT. Translating it yields CASIGGGTEAFF.

In this sample, this clone turned up once. V gene TRBV28 combines with J gene TRBJ2-6, with TRBD2 identical over 7 bases. The CDR3 runs to 18 residues. The germline V gene has CDR1 MDHEN and CDR2 SYDVKM. The V gene end was trimmed by 6 bases and the J gene end by 3 bases; junction bases not matched to a gene: 14. CDR3: CASSLGGSIISGANVLTF. The CDR3 DNA reads TGTGCCAGCAGCCTGGGGGGGAGCATCATCAGTGGGGCCAACGTCCTGACTTTC.

The CDR3 is CASSEGQGLYEKLFF. CDR3 DNA sequence: TGTGCCAGCAGCGAGGGACAGGGACTGTATGAAAAACTGTTTTTT. The chain has TRBV9 and TRBJ1-4, with TRBD1 identical over 9 bases. Germline CDR1 and CDR2: SGDLS and YYNGEE. The CDR3 is 15 residues long. J gave up 6 bases and V 3 bases, and 6 bases lay outside the gene matches.

Only a few counts were recorded for this clone. V usage is TRBV9 and J usage is TRBJ2-1; D perhaps matches TRBD2 (5 bases). Trimming took off 0 bases at V and 6 bases at J, with 13 bases between the two ends. This CDR3 has 15 residues. In germline, CDR1 is SGDLS, CDR2 YYNGEE. CDR3 nucleotides: TGTGCCAGCAGCGTAGGAGGCGGGCCCACCAATGAGCAGTTCTTC. Protein: CASSVGGGPTNEQFF. The full variable domain, completed using reference TRBV9 and TRBJ2-1, is DSGVTQTPKHLITATGQRVTLRCSPRSGDLSVYWYQQSLDQGLQFLIQYYNGEERAKGNILERFSAQQFPDLHSELNLSSLELGDSALYFCASSVGGGPTNEQFFGPGTRLTVL.

Ten or more counts support this clone. This sample also contains other DNA sequences that code for the same CDR3. The chain combines TRBV29-1 with TRBJ1-2; 10 bases agree with TRBD1. CDR1 and CDR2 (germline): SQVTM, ANQGSEA. The CDR3 is 13 residues long. Trimming removed 5 bases from V and 6 bases from J; junction bases left unmatched: 6. CDR3 DNA sequence: TGCAGCGTTCGAGGGACAGGGGTCGATGGCTACACCTTC. This sequence encodes CSVRGTGVDGYTF.

The rearrangement links TRBV7-2 to TRBJ1-4; a weak D match, TRBD1 (5 bases). Deletions cut 5 bases from V and 4 bases from J, with 11 bases between. The CDR3 consists of 14 residues. Germline assignment: CDR1 SGHTA and CDR2 FQGNSA. The CDR3 reads CASSVDSFNEKLFF. The DNA for the CDR3 is TGTGCCAGCAGCGTCGACAGCTTTAATGAAAAACTGTTTTTT. The entire variable domain, with the rest obtained from reference TRBV7-2 and TRBJ1-4, is as follows: GAGVSQSPSNKVTEKGKDVELRCDPISGHTALYWYRQSLGQGLEFLIYFQGNSAPDKSGLPSDRFSAERTGGSVSTLTIQRTQQEDSAVYLCASSVDSFNEKLFFGSGTQLSVL.

This chain uses TRBV7-9 with TRBJ1-4; 7 nucleotides match TRBD1. The CDR3 totals 14 residues. Germline trimming cut 1 base from V and 8 bases from J; bases unmatched to any gene: 4. From germline, CDR1 is SEHNR and CDR2 FQNEAQ (reference sequence). In nucleotides, the CDR3 is TGTGCCAGCAGCTTAGGACAGGGCTACGAAAAACTGTTTTTT. Amino acids: CASSLGQGYEKLFF.

This clone was observed a handful of times. In nucleotides, the CDR3 is TGTGCCAGCAGCTTAGAGACTAGCGGGAGGTACGAGCAGTACTTC. Translating it yields CASSLETSGRYEQYF. The chain combines TRBV11-2 with TRBJ2-7; 13 nucleotides agree with TRBD2. CDR1 and CDR2 (germline): SGHAT, FQNNGV. The CDR3 consists of 15 residues. V shed 0 bases, J shed 4 bases, and the junction held 0 bases outside the gene matches.

The chain links TRBV11-2 to TRBJ1-2; no definite D call. Germline V gene data show CDR1 as SGHAT and CDR2 as FQNNGV. The CDR3 spans 13 residues. Trimming took off 5 bases at V and 4 bases at J, with 11 bases between the two ends. This CDR3 is CASSLSSVYGYTF. CDR3 bases: TGTGCCAGCAGCCTATCCTCGGTCTATGGCTACACCTTC. The variable domain in full, with the rest retrieved from reference TRBV11-2 and TRBJ1-2, is EAGVAQSPRYKIIEKRQSVAFWCNPISGHATLYWYQQILGQGPKLLIQFQNNGVVDDSQLPKDRFSAERLKGVDSTLKIQPAKLEDSAVYLCASSLSSVYGYTFGSGTRLTVV.

Ten or more counts support this clone. The chain links TRBV5-6 to TRBJ2-2; tentative D call: TRBD1 (5 bases). CDR1 is SGHDT, CDR2 YYEEEE, per germline. Trimming took off 1 base at V and 1 base at J, with 8 bases between the two ends. The CDR3 length is 15 residues. CDR3 in amino acids: CASSLTTGNTGELFF. In nucleotides, the CDR3 is TGTGCCAGCAGCTTGACCACAGGGAACACCGGGGAGCTGTTTTTT.

This chain connects TRBV10-3 to TRBJ2-6; TRBD1 agrees at 8 bases. The trim removed 0 bases at V and 3 bases at J, leaving 10 bases unmatched. Germline lookup yields CDR1 ENHRY and CDR2 SYGVKD. The CDR3 consists of 19 residues. The CDR3 DNA follows: TGTGCCATCAGTGAGTCGAGGGGCAGGGGGCTGAATGGGGCCAACGTCCTGACTTTC. Translating gives CAISESRGRGLNGANVLTF.

The chain uses TRBV5-1 and TRBJ2-7; the match to TRBD2 covers 8 bases. The CDR3 consists of 13 residues. J was trimmed by 2 bases and V by 2 bases; bases with no gene match: 0. CDR1 is SGHRS, CDR2 YFSETQ, per germline. CDR3 nucleotides: TGCGCCAGCAGCTTACTAGCGGCCTACGAGCAGTACTTC. It is translated as CASSLLAAYEQYF. The full variable domain, its missing parts supplied by reference TRBV5-1 and TRBJ2-7, is KAGVTQTPRYLIKTRGQQVTLSCSPISGHRSVSWYQQTPGQGLQFLFEYFSETQRNKGNFPGRFSGRQFSNSRSEMNVSTLELGDSALYLCASSLLAAYEQYFGPGTRLTVT.

The chain recombines TRBV7-9 with TRBJ2-7; tentatively, D is TRBD2 (6 bases). CDR1 is SEHNR, CDR2 FQNEAQ, per germline (reference sequence). The CDR3 extends over 14 amino acids. Trimming removed 1 base at V and 4 bases at J, with 11 bases between. The CDR3 coding sequence is TGTGCCAGCAGCTTAGGCGGGACGGAGTACGAGCAGTACTTC. Protein product: CASSLGGTEYEQYF.

This chain links TRBV14 with TRBJ2-3; TRBD1 matches 8 bases. The V gene's germline CDR1 is SGHDN and CDR2 FVKESK. The trim removed 2 bases at V and 1 base at J, leaving 5 bases unmatched. CDR3 size: 16 residues. The CDR3: CASSQTGGSRTDTQYF. DNA of the CDR3: TGTGCCAGCAGCCAAACAGGGGGGAGTCGCACAGATACGCAGTATTTT.

This chain uses TRBV6-5 with TRBJ1-6; 7 bases line up with TRBD1. The CDR3 spans 16 residues. Per the germline V gene, CDR1 is MNHEY and CDR2 is SVGAGI. V shed 2 bases, J shed 8 bases, and the junction held 9 bases outside the gene matches. The DNA for the CDR3 is TGTGCCAGCAGTTACCCTCGCCGGGACAGAGATTCACCCCTCCACTTT. Translation gives CASSYPRRDRDSPLHF.

The chain uses TRBV4-2 and TRBJ2-2, with D possibly being TRBD2 (5 bases). V was trimmed by 4 bases and J by 3 bases, leaving 12 bases between them. This CDR3 is built from 15 residues. Germline V CDR1 and CDR2: LGHNA, YNFKEQ. The CDR3 region is CASSPGRGDTGELFF. DNA for the CDR3: TGTGCCAGCAGCCCAGGACGGGGTGACACCGGGGAGCTGTTTTTT.

The chain couples TRBV7-9 to TRBJ2-2; perhaps TRBD2 as D (5 bases). The CDR3 contains 16 residues. Looked up from germline, CDR1 is SEHNR and CDR2 is FQNEAQ (reference sequence). V was pared by 5 bases and J by 3 bases, with 16 bases between. The CDR3 region is CASSERPGKDTGELFF. The CDR3 region has the DNA TGTGCCAGCAGCGAAAGACCCGGGAAAGACACCGGGGAGCTGTTTTTT.

The rearrangement links TRBV27 to TRBJ2-5, with D perhaps TRBD2 (5 bases). Germline-derived CDR1 and CDR2 are MNHEY and SMNVEV (reference sequence). CDR3 length equals 14 residues. V was shortened by 2 bases and J by 7 bases, with 14 bases between the two germline ends. CDR3 amino acids: CASSLGRSGMTQYF. CDR3 bases: TGTGCCAGCAGTTTAGGGCGGTCGGGGATGACCCAGTACTTC.

This clone was counted only a few times. The chain has TRBV5-1 and TRBJ2-5; 8 nucleotides agree with TRBD1. The CDR3 has 15 residues. Germline V gives CDR1 SGHRS, CDR2 YFSETQ. J was trimmed by 5 bases and V by 4 bases; bases with no gene match: 10. CDR3 sequence reads: CASSPTGDYVETQYF. The CDR3 region has the DNA TGCGCCAGCAGCCCGACAGGGGATTATGTCGAGACCCAGTACTTC.

This clone was counted between two and nine times. V is TRBV5-1 and J is TRBJ2-3, with D possibly matching TRBD1 (6 bases). This CDR3 region has 16 residues. Trimming removed 0 bases at V and 3 bases at J, with 14 bases between. Per the germline V gene, CDR1 is SGHRS and CDR2 is YFSETQ. CDR3 coding DNA: TGCGCCAGCAGCTTGGGGTCAGGGGCAATAACAGATACGCAGTATTTT. Its translation is CASSLGSGAITDTQYF.

The V and J genes are TRBV5-6 and TRBJ2-2, with 8 bases fitting TRBD2. Germline V CDR1 and CDR2: SGHDT, YYEEEE. This CDR3 has 16 amino acids. V was clipped by 1 base and J by 5 bases; unmatched bases: 7. The CDR3 nucleotides read TGTGCCAGCAGCTTGTTGTCGGGAGGGCCTACCGGGGAGCTGTTTTTT. It encodes CASSLLSGGPTGELFF.